This passage covers 15 T cell receptor beta chains from one sample sequenced in a study of regulatory T cells in long-lasting Graves disease. Time point specified: newly diagnosed GD, antithyroid drugs for less than 3 months. From PBMCs, RNA was extracted and then used to make the TCR library. Building of the TCR beta libraries involved iRepertoire HTBI primers and Arm-PCR of CDR3 regions. Each CDR3 protein is one row after TCRdb ran MiXCR on the multiplex PCR reads. The profile covers around 500,000 distinct CDR3 sequences, with around 16% appearing a single time and 20% to 25% taken by the ten largest. The same specimen was also included in a second study, on T cells in Graves' hyperthyroidism and ophthalmopathy.

Sequencing used peripheral blood mononuclear cells (PBMCs), obtained at new diagnosis, from a patient treated with antithyroid drugs. The receptors come from a woman aged 40-65 years with Graves disease.

The J gene is TRBJ1-5, the V gene TRBV19; 9 nucleotides align to TRBD1. CDR1 LNHDA and CDR2 SQIVND come from the germline V gene (reference sequence). The V segment lost 5 bases and the J segment 4 bases; nucleotides outside the gene matches: 6. CDR3 length: 15 residues. The CDR3 nucleotides read TGTGCCAGTAGTCTCCAGGACAGGGGTAATCAGCCCCAGCATTTT. It specifies CASSLQDRGNQPQHF.

The CDR3 region has the DNA TGTGCCAGCAGGACAGGGTTACAGGAAAAACTGTTTTTT. This sequence encodes CASRTGLQEKLFF. The chain recombines TRBV12-3 or TRBV12-4 with TRBJ1-4; 7 bases map to TRBD1. The CDR3 length is 13 residues. Unmatched junction bases numbered 6, after V lost 6 bases and J lost 8 bases.

The chain joins TRBV19 to TRBJ1-1, with TRBD1 as a possible D gene (5 bases). This CDR3 is 15 amino acids long. Germline assignment: CDR1 LNHDA and CDR2 SQIVND (reference sequence). Trimming removed 6 bases at V and 1 base at J, with 15 bases between. The CDR3 coding sequence is TGTGCCAGTAGATGGGATCGGGGGGGGAACACTGAAGCTTTCTTT. It yields the protein CASRWDRGGNTEAFF.

V gene TRBV2 combines with J gene TRBJ2-1; 7 bases agree with TRBD2. The CDR3 runs to 14 residues. V lost 3 bases to trimming and J lost 7 bases; unmatched junction nucleotides: 6. Germline-derived CDR1 and CDR2 are SNHLY and FYNNEI. The CDR3 protein is CASSDPRTRNEQFF. CDR3 in DNA: TGTGCCAGCAGTGATCCTCGGACTAGGAATGAGCAGTTCTTC.

This clonotype was counted many times. The rearrangement links TRBV20-1 to TRBJ1-1; no clear D. The CDR3 loop spans 13 amino acids. Germline V CDR1 and CDR2: DFQATT, SNEGSKA (reference sequence). The germline V and J ends were trimmed by 7 bases and 1 base, with 13 bases remaining between them. The CDR3 DNA sequence: TGCAGTGTGTTAGACATTAGGAACACTGAAGCTTTCTTT. Its translation: CSVLDIRNTEAFF.

This sequence joins TRBV18 and TRBJ1-2, with 9 nucleotides matching TRBD1. V was pared by 8 bases and J by 0 bases, with 10 bases of the junction left unmatched. The CDR3 loop spans 16 amino acids. Per germline, CDR1 KGHSH and CDR2 LQKENI. CDR3 coding DNA: TGTGCCAGCACTCCGGGACAGGGTCCACCTAACTATGGCTACACCTTC. Protein sequence: CASTPGQGPPNYGYTF.

V gene TRBV19 combines with J gene TRBJ1-5; 7 bases align to TRBD1. CDR1 LNHDA and CDR2 SQIVND come from the germline V gene (reference sequence). V gave up 5 bases and J gave up 4 bases; unmatched junction bases: 8. The CDR3 sequence is 15 residues long. The CDR3 region has the DNA TGTGCCAGTAGTGGATGGGACAGCCGAAATCAGCCCCAGCATTTT. Its translation is CASSGWDSRNQPQHF.

This chain joins TRBV20-1 and TRBJ1-1; 8 nucleotides match TRBD1. The germline V gene encodes CDR1 DFQATT and CDR2 SNEGSKA (reference sequence). Trimming took 6 bases from V and 0 from J; bases not matched to a gene: 3. The CDR3 length is 13 residues. CDR3 nucleotides: TGCAGTGCAGAGACAGGGGTGAACACTGAAGCTTTCTTT. Translating gives CSAETGVNTEAFF.

At least ten counts were recorded for this clonotype. The rearrangement uses TRBV6-1 and TRBJ1-1; no definite D call. This CDR3 has 16 amino acids. The germline gives CDR1 MNHNS, CDR2 SASEGT. V dropped 0 bases and J dropped 1 base, with 12 bases sitting between them. The CDR3 region is CASSEAPGGPNTEAFF. The CDR3 region has the DNA TGTGCCAGCAGTGAAGCCCCCGGAGGGCCGAACACTGAAGCTTTCTTT.

The rearrangement uses TRBV30 and TRBJ1-3; TRBD1 might be the D (6 bases). Looked up from germline, CDR1 is GTSNPN and CDR2 is SVGIG (reference sequence). V was pared by 5 bases and J by 0 bases, with 8 bases between. The CDR3 loop spans 13 amino acids. CDR3 DNA sequence: TGTGCCTGGGGACAGACCTCTGGAAACACCATATATTTT. Translated, it gives CAWGQTSGNTIYF.

The chain's CDR3 is CASRTGTATEAFF. Here the CDR3 DNA reads TGTGCCAGTAGAACCGGGACAGCCACTGAAGCTTTCTTT. The chain has TRBV19 and TRBJ1-1; the match to TRBD1 covers 7 bases. Germline V gene lookup returns CDR1 LNHDA and CDR2 SQIVND (reference sequence). V trimming: 6 bases; J trimming: 4 bases; junction bases outside the gene matches: 5. CDR3 size: 13 residues.

The chain has TRBV15 and TRBJ1-4; TRBD1 is a possible D gene (6 bases). V was clipped by 0 bases and J by 3 bases, with 17 bases between them. Germline V lookup: CDR1 LNHNV, CDR2 YYDKDF (reference sequence). The CDR3 consists of 18 residues. The CDR3 sequence: CATSRDRTVTGANEKLFF. DNA of the CDR3: TGTGCCACCAGCAGAGATCGGACAGTCACCGGAGCTAATGAAAAACTGTTTTTT.

This clonotype was seen repeatedly, ten times or more. This chain uses TRBV27 with TRBJ1-5; TRBD1 agrees at 8 bases. In germline, CDR1 is MNHEY, CDR2 SMNVEV (reference sequence). This CDR3 has 14 amino acids. Unmatched junction bases numbered 6, after V lost 4 bases and J lost 7 bases. The CDR3 nucleotides read TGTGCCAGCAGTTGGGGACAGGCTGGACAGCCCCAGCATTTT. Its protein is CASSWGQAGQPQHF.

As concerns this clonotype: Given a much more abundant clone one base away, this may be a read error. The chain uses TRBV12-3 or TRBV12-4 and TRBJ1-5; D is unclear. The length of the CDR3 is 12 residues. The V and J ends lost 5 bases and 3 bases respectively, with 5 bases between them. CDR3: CASSTTNQPQHF. The CDR3, as DNA: TGTGCCAGCAGTACTACCAATCAGCCCCAGCATTTT.

This clonotype was detected many times. This chain joins TRBV6-8 and TRBJ1-5; 10 nucleotides agree with TRBD1. Germline CDR1 is MNHGY and CDR2 is SAAAGT. The CDR3 is 18 amino acids. V was clipped by 5 bases and J by 0 bases; unmatched bases: 10. CDR3 residues: CASSQGQGMGYSNQPQHF. The CDR3 region has the DNA TGTGCCAGCAGTCAGGGACAGGGGATGGGGTATAGCAATCAGCCCCAGCATTTT.